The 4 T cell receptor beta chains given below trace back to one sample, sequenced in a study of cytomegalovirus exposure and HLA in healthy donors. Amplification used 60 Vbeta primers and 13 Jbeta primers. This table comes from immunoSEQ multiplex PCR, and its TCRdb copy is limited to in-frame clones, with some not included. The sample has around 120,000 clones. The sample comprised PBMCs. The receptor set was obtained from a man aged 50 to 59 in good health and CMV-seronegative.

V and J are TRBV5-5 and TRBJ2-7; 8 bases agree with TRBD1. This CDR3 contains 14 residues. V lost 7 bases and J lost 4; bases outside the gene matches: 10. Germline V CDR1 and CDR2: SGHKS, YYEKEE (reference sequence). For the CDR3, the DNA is TGTGCCAGCTCCTACAGGGGGAACCCTTACGAGCAGTACTTC. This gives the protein CASSYRGNPYEQYF.

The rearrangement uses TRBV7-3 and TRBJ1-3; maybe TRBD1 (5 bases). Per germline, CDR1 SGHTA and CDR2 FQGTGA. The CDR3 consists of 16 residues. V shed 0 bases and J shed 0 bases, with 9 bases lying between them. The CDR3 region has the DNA TGTGCCAGCAGCTTAACCGGGACTTCCTCTGGAAACACCATATATTTT. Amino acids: CASSLTGTSSGNTIYF.

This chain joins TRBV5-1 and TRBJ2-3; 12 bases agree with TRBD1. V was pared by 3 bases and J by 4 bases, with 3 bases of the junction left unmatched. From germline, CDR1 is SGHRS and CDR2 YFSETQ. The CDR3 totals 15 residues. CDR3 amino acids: CASSSGQGASDTQYF. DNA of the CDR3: TGCGCCAGCAGCTCGGGACAGGGGGCATCAGATACGCAGTATTTT.

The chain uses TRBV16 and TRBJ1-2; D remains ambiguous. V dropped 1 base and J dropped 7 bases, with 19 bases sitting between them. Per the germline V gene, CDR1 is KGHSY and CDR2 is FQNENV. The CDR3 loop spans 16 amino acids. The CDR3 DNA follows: TGTGCCAGCAGCCAATACGGCGGCGGCGCTACTGGTGGCTACACCTTC. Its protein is CASSQYGGGATGGYTF.